The rows below give T cell receptor beta chains drawn from one sample of a study of T-cell reconstitution after alpha-beta-depleted transplantation in children. Each CDR3 protein gets one entry after TCRdb re-called the PCR reads with MiXCR. The table shows about 240,000 distinct CDR3 sequences, with around 12% occurring only once. This sample comprised PBMCs from the stem cell graft donor, obtained from the stem cell graft. The source is a human donor who donated a stem cell graft to a child with acute lymphoblastic leukemia. The CDR3 runs from the conserved cysteine through the conserved F or W. Each record gives: CDR3 length, J gene, D gene, clone size, V gene, CDR3 protein, CDR3 DNA. The D gene is left open where the match is weak. Some rows have no size entry. The others give once, few or many, or a class for an expanded clone.

len: 12
j_gene: TRBJ1-1
d_gene: .
abundance: few
v_gene: TRBV20-1
CDR3aa: CSAPRQGTEAFF
CDR3nt: TGCAGTGCCCCTCGCCAGGGCACTGAAGCTTTCTTT

len: 17
j_gene: TRBJ1-5
d_gene: .
abundance: many
v_gene: TRBV4-2
CDR3aa: CASSQDVRALSNQPQHF
CDR3nt: TGTGCCAGCAGCCAAGATGTCCGGGCACTTAGCAATCAGCCCCAGCATTTT

len: 16
j_gene: TRBJ2-3
d_gene: .
abundance: many
v_gene: TRBV7-2
CDR3aa: CASSLRQGQGTDTQYF
CDR3nt: TGTGCCAGCAGCTTACGCCAGGGGCAAGGGACAGATACGCAGTATTTT

len: 13
j_gene: TRBJ1-2
d_gene: TRBD1
abundance: many
v_gene: TRBV20-1
CDR3aa: CSARVETGLGYTF
CDR3nt: TGCAGTGCTAGAGTTGAGACAGGGCTTGGCTACACCTTC

len: 16
j_gene: TRBJ2-3
d_gene: TRBD2
abundance: few
v_gene: TRBV29-1
CDR3aa: CSVEERGGRASDTQYF
CDR3nt: TGCAGCGTTGAAGAAAGGGGCGGGAGGGCCTCAGATACGCAGTATTTT

len: 12
j_gene: TRBJ1-2
d_gene: .
abundance: many
v_gene: TRBV28
CDR3aa: CASSLRHYGYTF
CDR3nt: TGTGCCAGCAGCCTCAGACACTATGGCTACACCTTC

len: 11
j_gene: TRBJ2-1
d_gene: .
abundance: many
v_gene: TRBV29-1
CDR3aa: CSLLRSGEQFF
CDR3nt: TGCAGCTTACTGAGGTCCGGTGAGCAGTTCTTC

len: 18
j_gene: TRBJ1-1
d_gene: TRBD1
abundance: many
v_gene: TRBV20-1
CDR3aa: CSASVLTGGSGQGTEAFF
CDR3nt: TGCAGTGCTAGCGTACTAACAGGGGGATCGGGCCAAGGAACTGAAGCTTTCTTT

len: 15
j_gene: TRBJ2-7
d_gene: TRBD1
abundance: many
v_gene: TRBV7-2
CDR3aa: CASSLLTGDSYEQYF
CDR3nt: TGTGCCAGCAGCTTACTGACAGGGGATTCCTACGAGCAGTACTTC

len: 11
j_gene: TRBJ2-3
d_gene: .
abundance: many
v_gene: TRBV20-1
CDR3aa: CSAGTTDTQYF
CDR3nt: TGCAGTGCTGGGACTACAGATACGCAGTATTTT

len: 13
j_gene: TRBJ2-7
d_gene: .
abundance: many
v_gene: TRBV29-1
CDR3aa: CSVEAAATYEQYF
CDR3nt: TGCAGCGTTGAAGCGGCCGCCACCTACGAGCAGTACTTC

len: 16
j_gene: TRBJ1-5
d_gene: TRBD1
abundance: many
v_gene: TRBV6-5
CDR3aa: CASSTGTGGRGQPQHF
CDR3nt: TGTGCCAGCAGTACCGGGACAGGGGGACGGGGGCAGCCCCAGCATTTT

len: 18
j_gene: TRBJ2-6
d_gene: TRBD1
abundance: few
v_gene: TRBV5-1
CDR3aa: CASSGRDRVQSGANVLTF
CDR3nt: TGCGCCAGCAGCGGGAGGGACAGGGTACAGTCTGGGGCCAACGTCCTGACTTTC

len: 12
j_gene: TRBJ2-5
d_gene: .
abundance: .
v_gene: TRBV30
CDR3aa: CAWTGYQETQYF
CDR3nt: TGTGCCTGGACAGGGTATCAAGAGACCCAGTACTTC

len: 15
j_gene: TRBJ2-7
d_gene: TRBD1
abundance: many
v_gene: TRBV5-1
CDR3aa: CASSFEGAQTYEQYF
CDR3nt: TGCGCCAGCAGCTTCGAGGGGGCCCAAACCTACGAGCAGTACTTC

len: 10
j_gene: TRBJ2-5
d_gene: .
abundance: many
v_gene: TRBV29-1
CDR3aa: CSVDLETQYF
CDR3nt: TGCAGCGTTGACTTAGAGACCCAGTACTTC

len: 14
j_gene: TRBJ1-1
d_gene: TRBD1
abundance: many
v_gene: TRBV20-1
CDR3aa: CSARPGQGMTEAFF
CDR3nt: TGCAGTGCTAGACCGGGACAGGGGATGACTGAAGCTTTCTTT

len: 13
j_gene: TRBJ2-7
d_gene: TRBD2
abundance: few
v_gene: TRBV12-3/TRBV12-4
CDR3aa: CASSTGGGNEQYF
CDR3nt: TGTGCCAGCAGTACGGGAGGGGGTAACGAGCAGTACTTC

len: 15
j_gene: TRBJ2-3
d_gene: TRBD1
abundance: many
v_gene: TRBV24-1
CDR3aa: CATSDRDSLPDTQYF
CDR3nt: TGTGCCACCAGTGACCGGGACAGCTTGCCAGATACGCAGTATTTT

len: 18
j_gene: TRBJ2-6
d_gene: .
abundance: many
v_gene: TRBV19
CDR3aa: CASTSRDPGRPGANVLTF
CDR3nt: TGTGCCAGTACCTCCCGAGATCCAGGGCGCCCTGGGGCCAACGTCCTGACTTTC

len: 14
j_gene: TRBJ2-1
d_gene: TRBD2
abundance: few
v_gene: TRBV10-2
CDR3aa: CASTGTSRRNEQFF
CDR3nt: TGCGCCAGCACCGGGACTAGCCGACGGAATGAGCAGTTCTTC

len: 14
j_gene: TRBJ2-2
d_gene: .
abundance: many
v_gene: TRBV5-5
CDR3aa: CASSQGQNTGELFF
CDR3nt: TGTGCCAGCAGCCAGGGACAGAACACCGGGGAGCTGTTTTTT

len: 14
j_gene: TRBJ2-7
d_gene: .
abundance: many
v_gene: TRBV29-1
CDR3aa: CSVAVVAAHYEQYF
CDR3nt: TGCAGCGTTGCTGTGGTAGCGGCGCACTACGAGCAGTACTTC

len: 14
j_gene: TRBJ2-5
d_gene: TRBD1
abundance: few
v_gene: TRBV30
CDR3aa: CAWGDSTYQETQYF
CDR3nt: TGTGCCTGGGGGGACAGTACCTACCAAGAGACCCAGTACTTC

len: 14
j_gene: TRBJ2-7
d_gene: TRBD1
abundance: many
v_gene: TRBV7-9
CDR3aa: CASSFRDRVYEQYF
CDR3nt: TGTGCCAGCAGCTTCCGGGACAGGGTTTACGAGCAGTACTTC

len: 18
j_gene: TRBJ2-4
d_gene: .
abundance: many
v_gene: TRBV5-1
CDR3aa: CASSLDPSGPGAKNIQYF
CDR3nt: TGCGCCAGCAGCTTGGACCCCTCAGGGCCTGGGGCCAAAAACATTCAGTACTTC

len: 15
j_gene: TRBJ1-4
d_gene: .
abundance: many
v_gene: TRBV7-2
CDR3aa: CASSPEPKANEKLFF
CDR3nt: TGTGCCAGCAGCCCAGAGCCCAAGGCTAATGAAAAACTGTTTTTT

len: 15
j_gene: TRBJ2-1
d_gene: .
abundance: few
v_gene: TRBV5-1
CDR3aa: CASSLRKSSYNEQFF
CDR3nt: TGCGCCAGCAGCTTGAGAAAGAGCTCCTACAATGAGCAGTTCTTC

len: 12
j_gene: TRBJ2-1
d_gene: .
abundance: many
v_gene: TRBV25-1
CDR3aa: CASSALYNEQFF
CDR3nt: TGTGCCAGCAGTGCGCTTTACAATGAGCAGTTCTTC

len: 18
j_gene: TRBJ2-1
d_gene: TRBD2
abundance: .
v_gene: TRBV12-3/TRBV12-4
CDR3aa: CASRRTSGRASMGNEQFF
CDR3nt: TGTGCCAGCAGACGTACTAGCGGGAGGGCCAGTATGGGCAATGAGCAGTTCTTC

len: 12
j_gene: TRBJ1-5
d_gene: .
abundance: many
v_gene: TRBV27
CDR3aa: CASSDTDQPQHF
CDR3nt: TGTGCCAGCAGTGACACAGATCAGCCCCAGCATTTT

len: 17
j_gene: TRBJ2-2
d_gene: TRBD1
abundance: .
v_gene: TRBV4-2
CDR3aa: CASSQDRLTGPAGELFF
CDR3nt: TGTGCCAGCAGCCAAGACCGCTTGACAGGGCCGGCCGGGGAGCTGTTTTTT

len: 15
j_gene: TRBJ2-1
d_gene: TRBD1
abundance: many
v_gene: TRBV20-1
CDR3aa: CSARATGTGANEQFF
CDR3nt: TGCAGTGCTAGGGCTACCGGGACAGGGGCCAATGAGCAGTTCTTC

len: 13
j_gene: TRBJ1-5
d_gene: TRBD1
abundance: .
v_gene: TRBV7-9
CDR3aa: CASRGQGDQPQHF
CDR3nt: TGTGCCAGCAGGGGACAGGGCGATCAGCCCCAGCATTTT

len: 14
j_gene: TRBJ1-2
d_gene: .
abundance: many
v_gene: TRBV7-9
CDR3aa: CASAQVEGLYGYTF
CDR3nt: TGTGCCAGCGCCCAAGTGGAAGGACTCTATGGCTACACCTTC

len: 17
j_gene: TRBJ2-1
d_gene: TRBD2
abundance: many
v_gene: TRBV7-2
CDR3aa: CASSLVTSGGRGNEQFF
CDR3nt: TGTGCCAGCAGCTTAGTCACTAGCGGGGGCCGGGGGAATGAGCAGTTCTTC

len: 16
j_gene: TRBJ2-2
d_gene: TRBD2
abundance: .
v_gene: TRBV6-1
CDR3aa: CASSKIAGGNTGELFF
CDR3nt: TGTGCCAGCAGTAAAATAGCGGGAGGCAACACCGGGGAGCTGTTTTTT

len: 14
j_gene: TRBJ2-3
d_gene: .
abundance: many
v_gene: TRBV14
CDR3aa: CASSQEALGMAQYF
CDR3nt: TGTGCCAGCAGCCAAGAAGCCTTGGGTATGGCGCAGTATTTT

len: 14
j_gene: TRBJ1-5
d_gene: .
abundance: many
v_gene: TRBV10-3
CDR3aa: CAISPQQGNQPQHF
CDR3nt: TGTGCCATCAGTCCCCAACAGGGTAATCAGCCCCAGCATTTT

len: 15
j_gene: TRBJ2-3
d_gene: TRBD2
abundance: few
v_gene: TRBV20-1
CDR3aa: CSARQTSGSTDTQYF
CDR3nt: TGCAGTGCTAGACAGACTAGCGGGAGCACAGATACGCAGTATTTT

len: 15
j_gene: TRBJ1-1
d_gene: .
abundance: many
v_gene: TRBV27
CDR3aa: CASSWFGPASTEAFF
CDR3nt: TGTGCCAGCAGTTGGTTCGGACCCGCGAGCACTGAAGCTTTCTTT

len: 13
j_gene: TRBJ2-7
d_gene: .
abundance: many
v_gene: TRBV28
CDR3aa: CASRATAPYEQYF
CDR3nt: TGTGCCAGCAGAGCAACCGCCCCCTACGAGCAGTACTTC

len: 17
j_gene: TRBJ1-6
d_gene: .
abundance: few
v_gene: TRBV27
CDR3aa: CASSLYVRRTDNSPLHF
CDR3nt: TGTGCCAGCAGTTTATATGTCCGCAGGACCGATAATTCACCCCTCCACTTT

len: 16
j_gene: TRBJ2-2
d_gene: TRBD2
abundance: many
v_gene: TRBV7-9
CDR3aa: CASIRSGGLNTGELFF
CDR3nt: TGTGCCAGCATCAGGAGCGGGGGCTTGAACACCGGGGAGCTGTTTTTT

len: 14
j_gene: TRBJ2-7
d_gene: TRBD1
abundance: few
v_gene: TRBV5-1
CDR3aa: CASSFGTGRYEQYF
CDR3nt: TGCGCCAGCAGCTTCGGGACAGGGCGGTACGAGCAGTACTTC

len: 14
j_gene: TRBJ2-7
d_gene: .
abundance: many
v_gene: TRBV12-3/TRBV12-4
CDR3aa: CASSYGAPGYEQYF
CDR3nt: TGTGCCAGCAGTTACGGGGCGCCGGGCTACGAGCAGTACTTC

len: 16
j_gene: TRBJ2-7
d_gene: .
abundance: few
v_gene: TRBV15
CDR3aa: CATSREGPGAGYEQYF
CDR3nt: TGTGCCACCAGCAGAGAAGGCCCGGGGGCGGGGTACGAGCAGTACTTC

len: 15
j_gene: TRBJ2-5
d_gene: .
abundance: many
v_gene: TRBV30
CDR3aa: CAWSVLLGLRETQYF
CDR3nt: TGTGCCTGGAGTGTACTTTTGGGGCTAAGAGAGACCCAGTACTTC

len: 14
j_gene: TRBJ1-1
d_gene: TRBD1
abundance: .
v_gene: TRBV30
CDR3aa: CAWSVGTARTEAFF
CDR3nt: TGTGCCTGGAGTGTAGGGACAGCCCGCACTGAAGCTTTCTTT

len: 12
j_gene: TRBJ2-7
d_gene: .
abundance: many
v_gene: TRBV6-5
CDR3aa: CASSRTDYEQYF
CDR3nt: TGTGCCAGCAGCCGGACAGACTACGAGCAGTACTTC

len: 14
j_gene: TRBJ1-1
d_gene: .
abundance: many
v_gene: TRBV9
CDR3aa: CASSVGQENTEAFF
CDR3nt: TGTGCCAGCAGCGTAGGACAGGAGAACACTGAAGCTTTCTTT

len: 14
j_gene: TRBJ1-3
d_gene: .
abundance: many
v_gene: TRBV12-3/TRBV12-4
CDR3aa: CASKGPAAGNTIYF
CDR3nt: TGTGCCAGCAAAGGTCCAGCGGCTGGAAACACCATATATTTT

len: 16
j_gene: TRBJ2-3
d_gene: .
abundance: .
v_gene: TRBV5-1
CDR3aa: CASSLDHSGNTDTQYF
CDR3nt: TGCGCCAGCAGCTTGGACCATAGCGGAAACACAGATACGCAGTATTTT